Below, one T cell receptor beta chain is given with its context. TCRdb reprocessed the 5' RACE reads with MiXCR, giving one entry per CDR3 protein. The repertoire has hundreds of thousands of distinct CDR3 sequences, roughly 8.7% of them found once; the top ten carry about 20%. These data come from a study of T cells after yellow fever vaccination. J was trimmed by 8 bases and V by 0 bases; bases with no gene match: 3. In germline, CDR1 is LGHDT, CDR2 YNNKEL (reference sequence). The CDR3 loop spans 13 amino acids. This TCR was sampled from a man younger than 30 who received the YFV17D yellow fever vaccine. The sample consisted of PBMCs, taken on the day of the first yellow fever vaccination. The chain joins TRBV3-1 to TRBJ1-2; 7 nucleotides align to TRBD1. The CDR3 nucleotides read TGTGCCAGCAGCCAAGAGACAGGGATCGGCTACACCTTC. It yields the protein CASSQETGIGYTF.